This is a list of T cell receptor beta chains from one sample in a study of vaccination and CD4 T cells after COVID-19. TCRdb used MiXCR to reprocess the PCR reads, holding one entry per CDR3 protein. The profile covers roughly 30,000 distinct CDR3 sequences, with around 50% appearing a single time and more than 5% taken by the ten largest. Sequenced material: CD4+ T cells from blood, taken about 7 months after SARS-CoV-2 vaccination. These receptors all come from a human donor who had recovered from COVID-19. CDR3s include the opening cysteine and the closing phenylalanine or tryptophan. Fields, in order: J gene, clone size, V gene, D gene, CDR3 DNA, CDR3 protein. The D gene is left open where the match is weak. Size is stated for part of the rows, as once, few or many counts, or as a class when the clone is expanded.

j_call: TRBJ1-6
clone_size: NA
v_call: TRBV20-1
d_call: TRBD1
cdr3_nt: TGCAGTGCTAGGCCCCCGGACAGGCCTAATTCACCCCTCCACTTT
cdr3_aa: CSARPPDRPNSPLHF

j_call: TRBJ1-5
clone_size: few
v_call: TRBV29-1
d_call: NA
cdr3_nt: TGCAGCGCTCTGGACAGCCCCAATCAGCCCCAGCATTTT
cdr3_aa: CSALDSPNQPQHF

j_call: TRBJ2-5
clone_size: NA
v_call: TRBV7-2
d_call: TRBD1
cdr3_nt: TGTGCCAGCAGCTTAGATTTCCGGTGGTCAGGGGGAAATATGAAGACCCAGTACTTC
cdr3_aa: CASSLDFRWSGGNMKTQYF

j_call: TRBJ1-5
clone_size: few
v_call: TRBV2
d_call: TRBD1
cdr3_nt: TGTGCCAGCAACGCGGGACAGGGCGGTCAGCCCCAGCATTTT
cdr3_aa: CASNAGQGGQPQHF

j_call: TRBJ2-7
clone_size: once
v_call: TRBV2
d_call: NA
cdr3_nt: TGTGCCAGCGGTGCTGCTGGCGGGACCTCCTACGAGCAGTACTTC
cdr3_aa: CASGAAGGTSYEQYF

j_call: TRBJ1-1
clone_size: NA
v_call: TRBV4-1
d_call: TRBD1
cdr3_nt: TGCGCCAGCAGCCGCACAGGGGACGCGAACACTGAAGCTTTCTTT
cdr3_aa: CASSRTGDANTEAFF

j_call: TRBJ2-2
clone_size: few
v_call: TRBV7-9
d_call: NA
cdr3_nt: TGTGCCAGCAGCACCAGAGGGGGCACCGGGGAGCTGTTTTTT
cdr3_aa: CASSTRGGTGELFF

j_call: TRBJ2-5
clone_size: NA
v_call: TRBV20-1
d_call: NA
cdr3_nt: TGCACTTGGGGGTACGCGGAGACCCAGTACTTC
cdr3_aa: CTWGYAETQYF

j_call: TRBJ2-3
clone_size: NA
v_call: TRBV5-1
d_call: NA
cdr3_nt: TGCGCCAGCAGCTTCACGGGGGACGGCTCCGTAGATACGCAGTATTTT
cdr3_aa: CASSFTGDGSVDTQYF

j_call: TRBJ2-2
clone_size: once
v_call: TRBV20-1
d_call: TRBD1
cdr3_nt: TGCAGTGCTAGGGGACAGGGGGGTCACGGGGAGCTGTTTTTT
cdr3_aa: CSARGQGGHGELFF

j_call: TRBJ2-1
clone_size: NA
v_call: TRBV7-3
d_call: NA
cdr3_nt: TGTGCCAGCAGCTTATCCGGAATGGATGAGCAGTTCTTC
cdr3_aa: CASSLSGMDEQFF

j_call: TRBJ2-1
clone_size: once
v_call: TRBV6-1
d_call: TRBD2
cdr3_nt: TGTGCCAGCAGTGAAACCCCGGGACTAGCGGGCAATGAGCAGCTCTTC
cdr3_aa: CASSETPGLAGNEQLF

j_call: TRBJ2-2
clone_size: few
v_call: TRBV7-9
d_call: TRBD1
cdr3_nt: TGTGCCAGCAGCTCGGACAGGAGATTCACCGGGGAGCTGTTTTTT
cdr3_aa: CASSSDRRFTGELFF

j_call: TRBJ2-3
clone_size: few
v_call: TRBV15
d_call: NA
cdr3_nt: TGTGCCACCAGCAAAGGACCCCGGGGCACAGATACGCAGTATTTT
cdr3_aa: CATSKGPRGTDTQYF

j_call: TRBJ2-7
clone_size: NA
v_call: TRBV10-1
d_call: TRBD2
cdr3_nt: TGCGCCAGCAGTGATCGTAGCGGGAGCCCCTACGAGCAGTACTTC
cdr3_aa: CASSDRSGSPYEQYF

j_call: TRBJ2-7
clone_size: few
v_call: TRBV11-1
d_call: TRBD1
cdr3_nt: TGTGCCAGCAGCTTAGTGGACAGGGGACTGTCCTACGAGCAGTACTTC
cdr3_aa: CASSLVDRGLSYEQYF

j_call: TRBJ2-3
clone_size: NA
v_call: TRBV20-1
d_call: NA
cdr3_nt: TGCAGTGCTTTCCAAGACAGTACAGATACGCAGTATTTT
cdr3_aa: CSAFQDSTDTQYF

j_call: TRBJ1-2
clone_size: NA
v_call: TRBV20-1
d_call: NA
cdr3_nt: TGCAGTGCTGGGGACACGCTTAACTATGGCTACACCTTC
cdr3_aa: CSAGDTLNYGYTF

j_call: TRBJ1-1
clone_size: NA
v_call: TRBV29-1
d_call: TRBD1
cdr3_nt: TGCAGCACAGACAGGGGTAACACTGAAGCTTTCTTT
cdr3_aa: CSTDRGNTEAFF

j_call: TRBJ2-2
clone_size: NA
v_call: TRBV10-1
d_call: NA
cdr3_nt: TGCGCCAGCAGTGCCCGGATCAGGGGGGGGCCCGGGGAGCTGTTTTTT
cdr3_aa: CASSARIRGGPGELFF

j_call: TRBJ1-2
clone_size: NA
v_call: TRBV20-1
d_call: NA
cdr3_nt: TGCAGTGCTAGTGCCCTCCCACAGGTTAACTATGGCTACACCTTC
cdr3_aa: CSASALPQVNYGYTF

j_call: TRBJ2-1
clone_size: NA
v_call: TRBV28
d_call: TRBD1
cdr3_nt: TGTGCCAGCACAGGTCCGGACAGGGGGCCCATTGAGCAGTTCTTC
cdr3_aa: CASTGPDRGPIEQFF

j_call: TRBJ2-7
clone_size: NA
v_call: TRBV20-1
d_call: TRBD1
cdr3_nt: TGCAGTGCCCGGGACAGGGGGCGTTACGAGCAGTACTTC
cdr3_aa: CSARDRGRYEQYF

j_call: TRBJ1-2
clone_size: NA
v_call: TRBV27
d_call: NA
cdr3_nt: TGTGCCAGCAGCCTTTACCCCTACTATGGCTACACCTTC
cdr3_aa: CASSLYPYYGYTF

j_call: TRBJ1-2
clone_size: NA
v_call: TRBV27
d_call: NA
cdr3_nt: TGTGCCAGCAGTTTCAGGGGATTCGGCTATGGCTACACCTTC
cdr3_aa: CASSFRGFGYGYTF

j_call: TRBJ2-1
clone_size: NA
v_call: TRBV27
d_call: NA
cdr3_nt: TGTGCCAGTTGGGAGGTCCGGCATGAGCAGTTCTTC
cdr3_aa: CASWEVRHEQFF

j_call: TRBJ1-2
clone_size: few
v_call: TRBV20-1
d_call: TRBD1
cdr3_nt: TGCAGTGCTAGAGATCCTAGGACAGGGGGCTATGGCTACACCTTC
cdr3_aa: CSARDPRTGGYGYTF

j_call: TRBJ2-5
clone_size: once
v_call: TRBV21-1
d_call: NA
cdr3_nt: TGTGCCAGCAGCAAATTGGCCTTGACAGGGGTAGAAGAGACCCAGTACTTC
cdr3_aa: CASSKLALTGVEETQYF

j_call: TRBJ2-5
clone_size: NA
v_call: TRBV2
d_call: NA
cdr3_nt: TGTGCCAGCAGTGAACTCGGACTACAGGGTGACGAGACCCAGTACTTC
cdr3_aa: CASSELGLQGDETQYF

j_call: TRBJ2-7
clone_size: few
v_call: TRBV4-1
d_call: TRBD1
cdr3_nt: TGCGCCAGCAGCCAAGAGCAGGGGGCGACCTACGAGCAGTACTTC
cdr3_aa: CASSQEQGATYEQYF

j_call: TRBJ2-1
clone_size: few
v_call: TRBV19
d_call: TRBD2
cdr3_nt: TGTGCCAGTAGACTAGCGGGAGTGTTCGATGAGCAGTTCTTC
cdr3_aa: CASRLAGVFDEQFF

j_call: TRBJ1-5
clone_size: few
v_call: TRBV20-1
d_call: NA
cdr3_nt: TGCAGTGCTAGTGGGAAAACCTACGAACAGCCCCAGCATTTT
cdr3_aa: CSASGKTYEQPQHF

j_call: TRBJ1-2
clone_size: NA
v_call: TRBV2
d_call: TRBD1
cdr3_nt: TGTGCCAGCAGTGAGGACTTACAGGGGGCGAATGGCTACACCTTC
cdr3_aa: CASSEDLQGANGYTF

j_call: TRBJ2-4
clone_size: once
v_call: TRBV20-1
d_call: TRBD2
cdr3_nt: TGCAGTGCTAGAGAGGGGGGGACTAGCGGAGCCAAAAACATTCAGTACTTC
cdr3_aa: CSAREGGTSGAKNIQYF

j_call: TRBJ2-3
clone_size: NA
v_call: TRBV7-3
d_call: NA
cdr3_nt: TGTGCCAGCAGCTTATCTAGGGACCCCCGTTATACGCAGTATTTT
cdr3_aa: CASSLSRDPRYTQYF

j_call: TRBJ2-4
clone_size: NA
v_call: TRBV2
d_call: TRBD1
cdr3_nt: TGTGCCAGCAGTGCCGGGACAGGGGGAACGGGTGCCAAAAACATTCAGTACTTC
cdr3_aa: CASSAGTGGTGAKNIQYF

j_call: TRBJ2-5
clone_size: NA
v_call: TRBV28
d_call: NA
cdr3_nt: TGTGCCAGCAGTTTAGGTCAGCAAGAGACCCAGTACTTC
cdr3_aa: CASSLGQQETQYF

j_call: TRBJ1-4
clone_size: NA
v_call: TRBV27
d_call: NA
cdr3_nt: TGTGCCAGCAGTTTTAGACGTACGAATGAAAAACTGTTTTTT
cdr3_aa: CASSFRRTNEKLFF

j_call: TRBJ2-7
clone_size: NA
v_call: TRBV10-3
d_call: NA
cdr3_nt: TGTGCCATCAGTTTAGGGGGAGGGCAGGACGAGCAGTACTTC
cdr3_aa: CAISLGGGQDEQYF

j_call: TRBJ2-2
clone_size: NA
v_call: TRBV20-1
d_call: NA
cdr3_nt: TGCAGTGCTAGAGGGAACACCGGGGAGCTGTTTTTT
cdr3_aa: CSARGNTGELFF

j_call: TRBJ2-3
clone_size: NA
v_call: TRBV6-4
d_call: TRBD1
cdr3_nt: TGTGCCAGCAGTGACTCAGGGGGCGCAGATATGCAGTATTTT
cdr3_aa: CASSDSGGADMQYF

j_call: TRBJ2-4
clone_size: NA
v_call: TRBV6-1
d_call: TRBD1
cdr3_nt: TGTGCCAGCAGGGCTCGGACAGGCCGCGAGGGCATTCAGTACTTC
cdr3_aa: CASRARTGREGIQYF

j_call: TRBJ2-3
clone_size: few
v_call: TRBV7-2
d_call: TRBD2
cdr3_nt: TGTGCCAGCAGGCGGATAGCGGGAAGGGCAGATACGCAGTATTTT
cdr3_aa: CASRRIAGRADTQYF

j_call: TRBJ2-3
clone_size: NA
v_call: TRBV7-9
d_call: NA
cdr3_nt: TGTGCCAGCAGCTCGGTAGCGTTGGTAGATACGCAGTATTTT
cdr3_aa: CASSSVALVDTQYF

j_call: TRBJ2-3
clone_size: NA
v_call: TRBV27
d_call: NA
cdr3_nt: TGTGCCAGCAGTTATGTGGGTACAGGGTGGACAGATACGCAGTATTTT
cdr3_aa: CASSYVGTGWTDTQYF

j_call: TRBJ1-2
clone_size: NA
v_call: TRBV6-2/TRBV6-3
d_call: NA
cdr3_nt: TGTGCCAGCAGTTACGGCCCGGCAGGGCCGGTCCGGACTTATGGCTACACCTTC
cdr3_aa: CASSYGPAGPVRTYGYTF

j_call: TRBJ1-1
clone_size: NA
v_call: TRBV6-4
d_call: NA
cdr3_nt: TGTGCCAGCAGTGCGGAAACAGGGAAAGCCGCAGAAGCTTTCTTT
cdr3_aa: CASSAETGKAAEAFF